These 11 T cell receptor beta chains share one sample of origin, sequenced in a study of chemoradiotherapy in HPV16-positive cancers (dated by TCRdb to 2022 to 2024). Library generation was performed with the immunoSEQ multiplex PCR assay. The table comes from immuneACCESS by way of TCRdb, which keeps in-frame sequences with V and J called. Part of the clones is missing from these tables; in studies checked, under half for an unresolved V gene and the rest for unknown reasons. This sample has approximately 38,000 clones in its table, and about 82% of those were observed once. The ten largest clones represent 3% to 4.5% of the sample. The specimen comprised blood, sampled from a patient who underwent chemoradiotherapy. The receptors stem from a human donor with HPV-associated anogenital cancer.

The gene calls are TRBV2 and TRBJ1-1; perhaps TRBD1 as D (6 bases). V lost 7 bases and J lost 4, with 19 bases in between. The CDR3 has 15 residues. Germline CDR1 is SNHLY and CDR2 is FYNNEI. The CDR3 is CASNTQGSRTTEAFF. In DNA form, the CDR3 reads TGTGCCAGCAATACACAGGGTAGTCGTACCACTGAAGCTTTCTTT.

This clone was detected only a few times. Written as DNA, the CDR3 is TGTGCCAGTCGGAGCTCCTATAATTCACCCCTCCACTTT. It specifies CASRSSYNSPLHF. The rearrangement links TRBV27 to TRBJ1-6; D is uncertain. Between the trimmed V and J ends, which lost 9 bases and 0 bases, there was a span of 6 bases. The CDR3 length is 13 residues. Looked up from germline, CDR1 is MNHEY and CDR2 is SMNVEV (reference sequence).

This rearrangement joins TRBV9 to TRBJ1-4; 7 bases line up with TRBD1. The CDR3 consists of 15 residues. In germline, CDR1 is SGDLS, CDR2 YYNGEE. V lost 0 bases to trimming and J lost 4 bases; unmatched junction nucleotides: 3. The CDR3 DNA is TGTGCCAGCAGCGTAGATGGGACAGTTAATGAAAAACTGTTTTTT. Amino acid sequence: CASSVDGTVNEKLFF.

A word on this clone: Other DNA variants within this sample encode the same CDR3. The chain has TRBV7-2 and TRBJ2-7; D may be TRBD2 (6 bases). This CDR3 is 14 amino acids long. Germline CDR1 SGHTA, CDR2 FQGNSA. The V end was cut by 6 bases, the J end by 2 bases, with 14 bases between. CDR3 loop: CASSFGTATYEQYF. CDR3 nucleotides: TGTGCCAGCAGTTTCGGGACTGCGACCTACGAGCAGTACTTC.

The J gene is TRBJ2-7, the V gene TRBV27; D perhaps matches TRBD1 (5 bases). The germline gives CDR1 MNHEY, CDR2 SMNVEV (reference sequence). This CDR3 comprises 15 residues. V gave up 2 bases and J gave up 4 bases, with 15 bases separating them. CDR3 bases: TGTGCCAGCAGTTTAGGGTCCGCACAGGATTACGAGCAGTACTTC. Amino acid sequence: CASSLGSAQDYEQYF.

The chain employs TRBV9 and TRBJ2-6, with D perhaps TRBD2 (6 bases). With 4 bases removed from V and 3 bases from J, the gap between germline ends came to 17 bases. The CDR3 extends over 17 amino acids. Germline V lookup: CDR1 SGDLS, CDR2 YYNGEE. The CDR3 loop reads CASSPSVAGLGANVLTF. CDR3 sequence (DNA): TGTGCCAGCAGCCCCTCCGTTGCGGGGCTTGGGGCCAACGTCCTGACTTTC.

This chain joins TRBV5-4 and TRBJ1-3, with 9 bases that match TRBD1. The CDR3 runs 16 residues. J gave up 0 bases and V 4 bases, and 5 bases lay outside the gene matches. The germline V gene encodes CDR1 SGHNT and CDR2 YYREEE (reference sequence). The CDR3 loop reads CASSRTGGFSGNTIYF. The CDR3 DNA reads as TGTGCCAGCAGCAGAACAGGGGGCTTCTCTGGAAACACCATATATTTT. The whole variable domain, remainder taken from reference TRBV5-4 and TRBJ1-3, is ETGVTQSPTHLIKTRGQQVTLRCSSQSGHNTVSWYQQALGQGPQFIFQYYREEENGRGNFPPRFSGLQFPNYSSELNVNALELDDSALYLCASSRTGGFSGNTIYFGEGSWLTVV.

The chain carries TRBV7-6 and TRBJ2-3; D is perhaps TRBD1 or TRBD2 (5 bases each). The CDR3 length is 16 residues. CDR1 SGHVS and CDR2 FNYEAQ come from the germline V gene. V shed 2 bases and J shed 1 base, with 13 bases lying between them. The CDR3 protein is CASSLMGGGGTDTQYF. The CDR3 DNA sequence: TGTGCCAGCAGCTTAATGGGTGGGGGAGGCACAGATACGCAGTATTTT.

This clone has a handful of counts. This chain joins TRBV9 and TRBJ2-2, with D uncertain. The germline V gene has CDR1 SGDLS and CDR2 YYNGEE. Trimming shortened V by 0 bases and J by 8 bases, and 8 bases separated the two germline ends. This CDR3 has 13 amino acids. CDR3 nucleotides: TGTGCCAGCAGCGTAGTAGGGTCGGGGGAGCTGTTTTTT. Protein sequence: CASSVVGSGELFF.

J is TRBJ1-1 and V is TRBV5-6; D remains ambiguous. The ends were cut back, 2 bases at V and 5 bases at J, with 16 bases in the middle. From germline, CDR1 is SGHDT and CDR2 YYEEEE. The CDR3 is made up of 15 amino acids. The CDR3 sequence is CASSFGRRDWTEAFF. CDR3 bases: TGTGCCAGCAGCTTCGGCAGGAGGGATTGGACTGAAGCTTTCTTT.

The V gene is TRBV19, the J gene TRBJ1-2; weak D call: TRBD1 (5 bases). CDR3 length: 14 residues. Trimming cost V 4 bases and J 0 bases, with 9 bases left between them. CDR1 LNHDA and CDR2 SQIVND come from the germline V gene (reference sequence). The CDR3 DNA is TGTGCCAGTAGTACCGGGGACTCTAACTATGGCTACACCTTC. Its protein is CASSTGDSNYGYTF.